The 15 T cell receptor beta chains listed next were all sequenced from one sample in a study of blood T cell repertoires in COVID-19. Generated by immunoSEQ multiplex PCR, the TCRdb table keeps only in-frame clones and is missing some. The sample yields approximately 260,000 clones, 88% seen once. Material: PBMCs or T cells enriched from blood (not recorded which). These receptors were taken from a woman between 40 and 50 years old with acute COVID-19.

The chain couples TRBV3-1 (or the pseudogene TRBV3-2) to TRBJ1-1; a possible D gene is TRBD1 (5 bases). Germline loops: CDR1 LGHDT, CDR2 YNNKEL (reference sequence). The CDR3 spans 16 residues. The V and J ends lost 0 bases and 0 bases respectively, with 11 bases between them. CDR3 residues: CASSQELGAMNTEAFF. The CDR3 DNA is TGTGCCAGCAGCCAAGAACTTGGGGCGATGAACACTGAAGCTTTCTTT.

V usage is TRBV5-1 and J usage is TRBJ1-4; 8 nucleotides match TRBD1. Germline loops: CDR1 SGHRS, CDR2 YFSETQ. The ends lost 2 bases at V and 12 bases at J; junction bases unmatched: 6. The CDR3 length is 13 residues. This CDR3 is CASSFLDRAELFF. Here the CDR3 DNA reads TGCGCCAGCAGCTTCTTGGACAGGGCGGAACTGTTTTTT.

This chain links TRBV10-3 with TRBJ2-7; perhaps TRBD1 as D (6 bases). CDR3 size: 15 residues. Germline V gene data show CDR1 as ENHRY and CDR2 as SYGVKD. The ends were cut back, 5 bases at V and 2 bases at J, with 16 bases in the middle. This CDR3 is CAISPGRGDTYEQYV. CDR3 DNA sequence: TGTGCCATCAGTCCCGGCAGGGGTGATACCTACGAGCAGTACGTC.

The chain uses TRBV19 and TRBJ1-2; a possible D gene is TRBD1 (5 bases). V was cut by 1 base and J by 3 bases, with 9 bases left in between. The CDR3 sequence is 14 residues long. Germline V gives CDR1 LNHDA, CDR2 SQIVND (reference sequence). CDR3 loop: CASSIARGDYGYTF. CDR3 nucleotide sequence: TGTGCCAGTAGTATAGCCCGGGGGGACTATGGCTACACCTTC.

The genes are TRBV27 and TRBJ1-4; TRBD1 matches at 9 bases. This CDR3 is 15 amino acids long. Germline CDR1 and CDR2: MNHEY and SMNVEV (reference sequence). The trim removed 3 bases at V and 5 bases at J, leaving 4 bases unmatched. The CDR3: CASSFTTGGNEKLFF. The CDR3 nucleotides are TGTGCCAGCAGTTTTACGACAGGGGGAAATGAAAAACTGTTTTTT.

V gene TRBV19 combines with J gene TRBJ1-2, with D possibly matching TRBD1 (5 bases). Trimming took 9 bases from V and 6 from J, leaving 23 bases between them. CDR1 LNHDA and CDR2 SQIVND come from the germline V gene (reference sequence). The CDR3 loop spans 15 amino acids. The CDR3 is CARDLISAGKHGYTF. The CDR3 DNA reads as TGTGCCAGAGACCTTATTTCGGCAGGGAAACATGGCTACACCTTC.

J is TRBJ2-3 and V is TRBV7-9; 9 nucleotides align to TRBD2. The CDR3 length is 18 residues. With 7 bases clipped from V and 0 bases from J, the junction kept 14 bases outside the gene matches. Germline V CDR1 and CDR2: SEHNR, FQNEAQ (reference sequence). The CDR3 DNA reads TGTGCCAGCACCCGAGGGCTAGCGGGAACGTCTAGCACAGATACGCAGTATTTT. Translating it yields CASTRGLAGTSSTDTQYF.

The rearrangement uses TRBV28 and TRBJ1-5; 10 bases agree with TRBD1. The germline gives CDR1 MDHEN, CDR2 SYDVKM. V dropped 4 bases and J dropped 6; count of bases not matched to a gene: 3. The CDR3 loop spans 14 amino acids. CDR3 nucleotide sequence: TGTGCCAGCAGTTCGGGACAGGGGACTCAGCCCCAGCATTTT. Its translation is CASSSGQGTQPQHF.

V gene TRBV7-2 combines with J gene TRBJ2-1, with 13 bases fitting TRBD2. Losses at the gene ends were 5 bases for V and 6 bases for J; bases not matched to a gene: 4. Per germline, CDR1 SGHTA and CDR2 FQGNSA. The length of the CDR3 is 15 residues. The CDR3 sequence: CASSRGTSGTNEQFF. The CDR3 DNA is TGTGCCAGCAGCCGGGGGACTAGCGGGACCAATGAGCAGTTCTTC.

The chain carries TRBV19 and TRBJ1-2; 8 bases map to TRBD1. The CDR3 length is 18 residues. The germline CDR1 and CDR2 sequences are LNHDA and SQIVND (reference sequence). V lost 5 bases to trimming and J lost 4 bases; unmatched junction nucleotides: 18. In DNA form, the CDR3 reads TGTGCCAGTAGTTTCCTAGGACAGGGTCAGGGTTCCGGCTATGGCTACACCTTC. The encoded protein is CASSFLGQGQGSGYGYTF.

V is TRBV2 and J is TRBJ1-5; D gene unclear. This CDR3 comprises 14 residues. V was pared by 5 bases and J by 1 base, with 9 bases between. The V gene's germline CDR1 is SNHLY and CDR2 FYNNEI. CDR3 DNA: TGTGCCAGCAGTACTGACATGAGCAATCAGCCCCAGCATTTT. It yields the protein CASSTDMSNQPQHF.

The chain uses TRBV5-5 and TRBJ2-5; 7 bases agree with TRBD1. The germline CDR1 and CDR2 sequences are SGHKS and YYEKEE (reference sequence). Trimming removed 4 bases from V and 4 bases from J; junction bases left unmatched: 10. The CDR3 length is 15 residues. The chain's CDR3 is CASSIKDRARETQYF. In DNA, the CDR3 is TGTGCCAGCAGCATTAAAGACAGGGCCCGAGAGACCCAGTACTTC.

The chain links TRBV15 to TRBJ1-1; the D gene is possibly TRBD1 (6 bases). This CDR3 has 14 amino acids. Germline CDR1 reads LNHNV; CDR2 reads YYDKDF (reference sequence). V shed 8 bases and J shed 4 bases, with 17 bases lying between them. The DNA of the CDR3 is TGTGCCACCTCGAACGAGGGGGAAGGCACTGAAGCTTTCTTT. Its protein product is CATSNEGEGTEAFF.

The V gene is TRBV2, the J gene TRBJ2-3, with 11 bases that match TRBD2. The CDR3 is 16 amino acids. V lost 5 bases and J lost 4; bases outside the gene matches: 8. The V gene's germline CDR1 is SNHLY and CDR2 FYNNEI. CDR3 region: CASSPQLAGVPDTQYF. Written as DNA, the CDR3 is TGTGCCAGCAGTCCCCAACTAGCGGGAGTTCCAGATACGCAGTATTTT.

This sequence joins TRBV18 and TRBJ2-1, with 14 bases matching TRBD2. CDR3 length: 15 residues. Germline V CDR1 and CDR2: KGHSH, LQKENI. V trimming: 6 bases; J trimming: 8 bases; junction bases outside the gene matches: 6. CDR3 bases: TGTGCCAGCTCCGGGACTAGCGGGAGTTGGGATGAGCAGTTCTTC. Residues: CASSGTSGSWDEQFF.